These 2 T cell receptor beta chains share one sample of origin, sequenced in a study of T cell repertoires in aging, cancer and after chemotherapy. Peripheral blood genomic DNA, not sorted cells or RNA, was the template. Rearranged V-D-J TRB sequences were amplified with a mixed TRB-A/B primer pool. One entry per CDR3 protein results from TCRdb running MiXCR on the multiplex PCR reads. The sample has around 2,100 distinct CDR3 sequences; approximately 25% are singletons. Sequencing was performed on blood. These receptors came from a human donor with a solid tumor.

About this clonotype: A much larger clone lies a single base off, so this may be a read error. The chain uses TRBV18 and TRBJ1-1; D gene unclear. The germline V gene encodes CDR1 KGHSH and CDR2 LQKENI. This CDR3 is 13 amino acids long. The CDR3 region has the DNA TGTACCAGCTCACCAAGTCTGAACACTGAAGCTTTCTTT. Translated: CTSSPSLNTEAFF. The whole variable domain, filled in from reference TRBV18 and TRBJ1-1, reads NAGVMQNPRHLVRRRGQEARLRCSPMKGHSHVYWYRQLPEEGLKFMVYLQKENIIDESGMPKERFSAEFPKEGPSILRIQQVVRGDSAAYFCTSSPSLNTEAFFGQGTRLTVV.

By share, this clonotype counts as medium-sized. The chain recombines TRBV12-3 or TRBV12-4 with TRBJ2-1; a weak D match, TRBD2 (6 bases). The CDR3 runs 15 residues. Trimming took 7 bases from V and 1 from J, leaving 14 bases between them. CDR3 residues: CASTWGEESYNEQFF. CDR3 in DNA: TGTGCCAGCACCTGGGGGGAGGAGTCCTACAATGAGCAGTTCTTC.